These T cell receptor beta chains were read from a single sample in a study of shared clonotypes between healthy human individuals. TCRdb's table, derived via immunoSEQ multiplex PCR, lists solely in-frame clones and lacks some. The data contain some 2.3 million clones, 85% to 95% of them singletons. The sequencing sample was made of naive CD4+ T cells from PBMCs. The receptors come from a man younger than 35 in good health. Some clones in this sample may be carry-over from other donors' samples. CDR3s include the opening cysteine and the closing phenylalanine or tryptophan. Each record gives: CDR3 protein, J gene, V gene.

CSVDRVDTGELFF | TRBJ2-2 | TRBV29-1
CASTRLGTDSNQPQHF | TRBJ1-5 | TRBV5-4
CASSSGQGKLFF | TRBJ1-4 | TRBV7-9
CASSRGTGLPYEQYF | TRBJ2-7 | TRBV19
CASSQAGGVLEKLFF | TRBJ1-4 | TRBV4-2
CAISDLTSPSYNEQFF | TRBJ2-1 | TRBV10-3
CASSLGQGASTDTQYF | TRBJ2-3 | TRBV11-3
CASAQQGVGTDTQYF | TRBJ2-3 | TRBV5-1
CASSPLIDSSEQYF | TRBJ2-7 | TRBV19
CASSPPMAYEQYF | TRBJ2-7 | TRBV18
CASSLNGGSETEAFF | TRBJ1-1 | TRBV5-1
CASSPLQGIGGYTF | TRBJ1-2 | TRBV27
CAWSPQGYGYTF | TRBJ1-2 | TRBV30
CASSFDHRGAQETQYF | TRBJ2-5 | TRBV6-5
CSVDSGALNTEAFF | TRBJ1-1 | TRBV29-1
CAISGTSGNNEQFF | TRBJ2-1 | TRBV10-3
CATKDGRVGDTQYF | TRBJ2-3 | TRBV15
CASRKSGVETQYF | TRBJ2-5 | TRBV27
CASSLGGGGWEQYF | TRBJ2-7 | TRBV28
CASSPTALGNQPQHF | TRBJ1-5 | TRBV18